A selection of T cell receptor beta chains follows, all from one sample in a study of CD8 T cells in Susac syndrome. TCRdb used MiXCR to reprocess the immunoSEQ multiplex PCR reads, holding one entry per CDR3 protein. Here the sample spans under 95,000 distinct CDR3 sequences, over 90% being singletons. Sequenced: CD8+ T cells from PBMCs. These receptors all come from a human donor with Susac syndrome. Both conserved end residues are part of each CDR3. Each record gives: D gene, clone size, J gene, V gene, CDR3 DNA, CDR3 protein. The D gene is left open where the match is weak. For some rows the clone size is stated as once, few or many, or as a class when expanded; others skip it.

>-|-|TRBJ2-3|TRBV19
TGTGCCAGTAGTACCAGTAGCACAGATACGCAGTATTTT
CASSTSSTDTQYF
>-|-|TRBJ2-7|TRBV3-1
TGTGCCAGCAGCCCCCAAATGGACTTCTACGAGCAGTACTTC
CASSPQMDFYEQYF
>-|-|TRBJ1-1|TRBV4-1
TGCGCCAGCAGCCCCAAACCAGGGGAGAACACTGAAGCTTTCTTT
CASSPKPGENTEAFF
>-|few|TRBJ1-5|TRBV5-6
TGTGCCAGCAGCTTGGTCGGACAGCCCCAGCATTTT
CASSLVGQPQHF
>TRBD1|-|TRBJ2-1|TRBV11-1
TGTGCCAGCAGCCTAGCTGAACAGGGGTCGGATGAGCAGTTCTTC
CASSLAEQGSDEQFF
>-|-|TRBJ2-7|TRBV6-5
TGTGCCAGCAGTTCGACCGGTTACTCCTACGAGCAGTACTTC
CASSSTGYSYEQYF
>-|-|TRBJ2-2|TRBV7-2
TGTGCCAGCAGCTTAGTGTACCAAGACGCCGGGGAGCTGTTTTTT
CASSLVYQDAGELFF
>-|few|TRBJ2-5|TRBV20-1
TGCAGTGCTAGAGGACAGGCTTTGGAGACCCAGTACTTC
CSARGQALETQYF
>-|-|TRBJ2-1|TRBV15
TGTGCCACCAGCAGAGATCGGCCTCAGGAGTACAATGAGCAGTTCTTC
CATSRDRPQEYNEQFF
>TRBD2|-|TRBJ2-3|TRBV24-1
TGTGCCACCAACTCTGGGACTAGCGGGAGTCTGCATTCGGATACGCAGTATTTT
CATNSGTSGSLHSDTQYF
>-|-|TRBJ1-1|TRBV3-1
TGTGCCAGCAGCCAAGATGCAGGGGTCACTGAAGCTTTCTTT
CASSQDAGVTEAFF
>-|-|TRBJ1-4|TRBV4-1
TGCGCCAGCAGCCCCGTCGTCAGGGAACCTAATGAAAAACTGTTTTTT
CASSPVVREPNEKLFF
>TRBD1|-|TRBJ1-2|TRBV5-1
TGCGCCAGCAGCTCGTGGACAGGGAATATCGATGGCTACACCTTC
CASSSWTGNIDGYTF
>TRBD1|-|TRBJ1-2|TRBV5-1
TGCGCCAGCAGCTTCGGGACAGGGCAATTTGTTGGCTACACCTTC
CASSFGTGQFVGYTF
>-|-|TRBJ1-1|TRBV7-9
TGTGCCAGCAGACTTGGCGCTGAAGCTTTCTTT
CASRLGAEAFF
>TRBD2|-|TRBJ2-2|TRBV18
TGTGCCAGCTCACCACCGCAAGGACTAGCGGGAGTATTTGACACCGGGGAGCTGTTTTTT
CASSPPQGLAGVFDTGELFF
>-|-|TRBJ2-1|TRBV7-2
TGTGCCAGCAGCTTAGAAGGCAGGGGGGCCTACAATGAGCAGTTCTTC
CASSLEGRGAYNEQFF
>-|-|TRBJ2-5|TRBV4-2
TGTGCCAGCAGCCAAGGAGGCATAGGGGAGCTAGATGAGACCCAGTACTTC
CASSQGGIGELDETQYF
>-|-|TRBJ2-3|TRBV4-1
TGCGCCAGCAGCCAAGTCGGCCCAGATACGCAGTATTTT
CASSQVGPDTQYF
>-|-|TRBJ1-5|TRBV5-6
TGTGCCAGCAGCCCCGGACACGCAAGGAATCAGCCCCAGCATTTT
CASSPGHARNQPQHF
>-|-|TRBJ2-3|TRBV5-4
TGTGCCAGCAGCTTGGACAGCACAGATACGCAGTATTTT
CASSLDSTDTQYF
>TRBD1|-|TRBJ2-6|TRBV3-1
TGTGCCAGCAGCCAGGGACAGGGGTTGTCTGGGGCCAACGTCCTGACTTTC
CASSQGQGLSGANVLTF
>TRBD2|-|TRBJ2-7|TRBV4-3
TGCGCCAGCAGCCAAATAGCGGGAAGTTACGAGCAGTACTTC
CASSQIAGSYEQYF
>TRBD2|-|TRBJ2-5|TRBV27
TGTGCCAGCAGTTTATTAGGCGGGAGAGGAGAGACCCAGTACTTC
CASSLLGGRGETQYF
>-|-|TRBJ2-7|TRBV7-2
TGTGCCAGCAGCTACTCTGAGGGGGCCTACGAGCAGTACTTC
CASSYSEGAYEQYF
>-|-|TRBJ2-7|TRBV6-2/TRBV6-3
TGTGCCAGCAGTTACCCGCCGGGAATTCCCTACGAGCAGTACTTC
CASSYPPGIPYEQYF
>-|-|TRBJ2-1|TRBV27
TGTGCCAGCACCCCCACGAGACTAGACTACAATGAGCAGTTCTTC
CASTPTRLDYNEQFF
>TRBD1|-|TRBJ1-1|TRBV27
TGTGCCAGCAGTTTGGGGACAGCGCACACTGAAGCTTTCTTT
CASSLGTAHTEAFF
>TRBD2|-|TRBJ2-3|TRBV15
TGTGCCACCAGCAGTTCTGGGACTAGCGGCACAGATACGCAGTATTTT
CATSSSGTSGTDTQYF
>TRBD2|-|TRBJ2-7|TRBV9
TGTGCCAGCAGCCAATCCGGGACTAGCGGGTACTACGAGCAGTACTTC
CASSQSGTSGYYEQYF
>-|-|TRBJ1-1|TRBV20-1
TGCAGTACCCTTAGGGGTTCCACTGAAGCTTTCTTT
CSTLRGSTEAFF
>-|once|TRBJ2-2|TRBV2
TGTGCCAGCAGTTCCGGGACTCAAACTAACAGGGCCGGGGAGCTGTTTTTT
CASSSGTQTNRAGELFF
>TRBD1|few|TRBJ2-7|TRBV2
TGTGCCAGCAGTACGGGACAGGTCTACGAGCAGTACTTC
CASSTGQVYEQYF
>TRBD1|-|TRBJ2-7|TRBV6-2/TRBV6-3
TGTGCCAGCAGTCTTTCAGGGGGCGCGAGCTACGAGCAGTACTTC
CASSLSGGASYEQYF
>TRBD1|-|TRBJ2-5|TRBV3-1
TGTGCCAGCAGCCCCGACAGGGGGCGGGAGACCCAGTACTTC
CASSPDRGRETQYF
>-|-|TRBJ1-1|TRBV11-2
TGTGCCAGCAGCGCCTCAGGGGCCTTCTCTGAAGCTTTCTTT
CASSASGAFSEAFF
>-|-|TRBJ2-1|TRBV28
TGTGCCAGCAGTTACCCAGCTGAGGGGGGCTGGCAATACAATGAGCAGTTCTTC
CASSYPAEGGWQYNEQFF
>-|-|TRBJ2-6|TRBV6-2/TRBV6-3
TGTGCCAGCAGTTACTCGGAGGTCCAGTCTGGGGCCAACGTCCTGACTTTC
CASSYSEVQSGANVLTF
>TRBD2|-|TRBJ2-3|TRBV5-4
TGTGCCAGCAGCCTAGCGGGAGTAGCAGATACGCAGTATTTT
CASSLAGVADTQYF
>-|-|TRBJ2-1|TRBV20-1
TGCAGTGCTAGAGGGGCTAACTACAATGAGCAGTTCTTC
CSARGANYNEQFF
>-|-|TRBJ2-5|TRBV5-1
TGCGCCAGCAGCTTGGATTGGGGGCCAGAGACCCAGTACTTC
CASSLDWGPETQYF
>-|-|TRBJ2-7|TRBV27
TGTGCCAGCGGACTCTACGAGCAGTACTTC
CASGLYEQYF
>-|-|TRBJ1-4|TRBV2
TGTGCCAGCAGTGACTTTCAGGGACTTAATGAAAAACTGTTTTTT
CASSDFQGLNEKLFF
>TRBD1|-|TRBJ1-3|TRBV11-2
TGTGCCAGCAGCCAGACAGGGACTGGAAACACCATATATTTT
CASSQTGTGNTIYF
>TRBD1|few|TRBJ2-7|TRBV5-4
TGTGCCAGCAGCTTGGGGACAGGGGCCTACGAGCAGTACTTC
CASSLGTGAYEQYF
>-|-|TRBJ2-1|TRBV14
TGTGCCAGCAGCCAAGTTTGGAACTACGAATACAATGAGCAGTTCTTC
CASSQVWNYEYNEQFF
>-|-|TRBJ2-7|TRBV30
TGTGCCTGGAGTGCTGGGAACGAGCAGTACTTC
CAWSAGNEQYF
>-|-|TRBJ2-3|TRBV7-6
TGTGCCAGCACCGAAGAGTTGGGATCAATAGATACGCAGTATTTT
CASTEELGSIDTQYF
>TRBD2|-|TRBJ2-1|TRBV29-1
TGCAGCGTCCACTCTGCGGGAGCCAACAATGAGCAGTTCTTC
CSVHSAGANNEQFF
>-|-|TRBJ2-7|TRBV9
TGTGCCAGCAGCGAGGGGGTAGCCTACGAGCAGTACTTC
CASSEGVAYEQYF